This TCR beta chain is from a study of CD8+ T cells in alopecia areata. Findings and caveats of the study: Elevated clonality characterized lesional scalp relative to normal scalp, particularly in alopecia totalis/universalis.

Sequencing used cDNA as its template, made by extracting RNA and reverse transcribing it. Sequenced by immunoSEQ multiplex PCR; TCRdb stores in-frame clones only, minus some. The sample lists more than 95,000 clones; over 60% were seen once. Treatment given: oral pan-JAK inhibitor, 5-10 mg twice daily. This CDR3 is 13 amino acids long. J lost 8 bases, V lost 4 bases, and 6 bases had no gene match. Germline V gene sequence: CDR1 SGHRS, CDR2 YFSETQ. Comment on this clone: Antigen specificity is unknown.

This rearrangement joins TRBV5-1 to TRBJ1-2; TRBD1 aligns across 9 bases. The sequence derives from a human donor with alopecia areata. This specimen was CD4+ T cells sorted from blood, taken at week 4, from a patient treated with tofacitinib. The CDR3 protein is CASSPGTGWGYTF. The CDR3 bases are TGCGCCAGCAGCCCTGGGACAGGGTGGGGCTACACCTTC.